This entry features one T cell receptor (beta chain) sequence. It lacks a known antigen. Within one base of it there is no much larger clone, and no base qualities were kept. This entry is derived from a study of cytomegalovirus exposure and HLA in healthy donors (dated by TCRdb to 2016 to 2017). The study in broad terms: An earlier analysis of 587 of the donors reported about 300 Gb of sequence data and some 110 million unique TCR beta sequences obtained from around 190 million T cells. About 330 gigabases of sequencing data and tens of millions of unique TCR sequences made up an early release that covered approximately 650 HLA-typed donors. Of the roughly 390 genotyped donors, approximately 83% fell in the genetic ancestry cluster associated with self-reported Caucasian donors. The aim of the study was to test whether cataloging public T cell receptors could identify signatures of past pathogen exposure. The T cell repertoires of some 700 subjects were profiled by immunosequencing and related to cytomegalovirus serostatus. A separate validation cohort of 100 to 150 different subjects was used in addition to the roughly 670-subject first cohort. To predict cytomegalovirus infection status, the study brought together high-throughput TCR immunosequencing, statistical association of individual TCRs with disease status, and machine learning. To study patterns of TCR occurrence, a later analysis re-analyzed previously published TCR beta repertoires from several hundred donors and added high-resolution HLA genotyping. Rather than drawing on any new phenotypic data, the later analysis identified candidate immune exposures from TCR beta sequences and the way those sequences occurred across donors. An earlier analysis of 587 of the donors used high-throughput TCR beta sequencing to judge whether each TCR beta V gene segment behaved as functional or pseudogenic. Donor age, sex, ethnicity and CMV serostatus were collected together with the repertoire data. A later genetic analysis used genome-wide SNP genotypes for about three fifths of the 666 donors, treating that subset as a discovery cohort. All discovery cohort repertoires had been generated on a single sequencing platform. HLA typing included class I and class II loci at four-digit resolution. Typing coverage varied by locus: about 620-630 donors for A, B, C, DRB1 and DQB1; approximately 560 for DQA1; approximately 570 for DPA1; approximately 490 for DPB1. Because of strong linkage in the cohort, a few DR-DQ haplotypes were treated as single units for association and clustering. Among a few hundred genotyped donors of the cohort, an average of 235,054 unique TCR beta nucleotide sequences were sequenced per donor, around a sixth of them non-productive.

The cohort was made up of 666 healthy bone marrow donors. At the time of sampling, every cohort member was nominally healthy, though immune exposures that went unrecorded were likely present. Of the roughly 670 cohort members, just under 300 had a positive CMV serostatus and about 350 had a negative one, while no CMV serostatus was recorded for the donor. Every donor gave a peripheral blood sample, and the peripheral blood mononuclear cells from that sample were used for TCR beta sequencing. Genomic DNA extraction from the blood cell samples was performed with the Qiagen DNeasy Blood Extraction Kit. Library preparation employed the immunoSEQ multiplex PCR assay. A mixture of 60 forward primers for TCR Vbeta segments and 13 reverse primers for TCR Jbeta segments was used in the multiplex PCR. The CDR3 region of rearranged TCR beta genes was amplified from genomic DNA by a multiplex PCR assay. The amplified TCR beta libraries were sequenced on the Illumina HiSeq System as 87-base-pair reads. On the authors' methods: A later analysis tallied around 80 million unique TCR beta chains across the 600 to 700 repertoires, and some 10 million of those chains were shared by two or more donors. To remove PCR and sequencing errors, raw reads were error-corrected and collapsed into unique sequences using a nearest-neighbor algorithm that merged closely related sequences. To assign V, D and J gene segments, CDR3 sequences were aligned to IMGT reference sequences. For a sequence to be retained, at least a six-nucleotide match to both a V gene segment and a J gene segment was required. Rearrangements were called productive when the CDR3 lacked stop codons and stayed in frame with V and J; all others were non-productive. Following IMGT convention, CDR3 was defined as the stretch from the second conserved V-encoded cysteine up to the conserved J-encoded phenylalanine. In an earlier analysis of more than 550 of the donors, sequences lacking an unambiguous match to a single V gene segment were excluded. An earlier analysis of 500 to 700 of the donors classified V segments as functional when productive rearrangements were above 56.7% and as segregating when the standard deviation between donors was above 5%. To diagnose cytomegalovirus status from the catalog of TCR beta chain sequences, a statistical classification framework was built. In a later analysis, TCR nucleotide sequences were compared against IMGT/GENE-DB human TR gene sequences so that V and J genes could be assigned. In a later analysis, CDR3 sequences and most-parsimonious VDJ recombination scenarios were assigned using the TCRdist pipeline. A later analysis defined each TCR beta chain by its CDR3 amino acid sequence plus V-gene family, and excluded reads lacking a unique V-gene family. In a later analysis, 450 to 600 highly shared, low-generation-probability nucleotide sequences were removed to address suspected cross-contamination and a sequencing artifact. A later analysis calculated a clonal expansion index for each public chain from normalized within-repertoire ranks of inferred template counts. In a later analysis, generation probabilities were computed using a VDJ recombination model fitted to out-of-frame rearrangements, and the results were checked against IGoR. A later analysis scored TCR-TCR, TCR-HLA and TCR-CMV co-occurrence with hypergeometric tests, applying a repertoire-size bias correction to TCR pairs. To estimate false discovery rates, a later analysis permuted the HLA or CMV assignments 20 times. In a later analysis, co-occurring TCRs were grouped using DBSCAN, with TCRdist sequence similarity added in when clustering inside HLA-allele-positive subsets. Co-occurrence clustering excluded repertoires with fewer than 30,000 or more than 120,000 public chains, plus five with anomalous nucleotide sharing. TCRdb limited this immuneACCESS table to in-frame rearrangements with V and J called. A share of clones is missing; checked studies link under half to unresolved V genes, and the rest is unexplained. The V and J calls and clone size come from that table; D and trimming were worked out from the DNA. Within this sample are approximately 160,000 clones, with 80% to 85% of them counted one time only. The ten largest clonotypes hold more than 1.5% of the sample.

What the work shows at the level of the full study, not this receptor alone: The classifier was reported to diagnose cytomegalovirus status with high specificity and sensitivity in both the original cohort and the validation cohort. Specific HLA alleles were associated with 18,000 or so TCR beta sequences at a false discovery rate of 0.05 in a later analysis. The authors suggested that the approach could potentially be extended to other disease states and immunological phenotypes. A further reported finding was that TCR beta sequences accurately predicted the HLA-A and HLA-B alleles for most subjects in the first cohort. Immune exposure information for the cohort was limited to CMV serostatus. A later analysis found that most CMV-associated TCR beta chains appeared HLA-restricted, with HLA associations seemingly driven largely by CMV exposure. When HLA alleles, especially DR and DQ, strongly co-occurred, TCR associations were difficult to assign to individual alleles. Because some donors lacked HLA typing at each locus, the association tests relied only on the typed subset. According to a later genetic analysis, donors in an Asian-associated ancestry cluster had fewer N-insertions in productive TCRs than the roughly 670-donor mean. In vitro tests confirmed that a few of the cytomegalovirus-associated TCR beta chains recognize cytomegalovirus antigens. In this cohort, only TCR beta chains were sequenced, and detectable features were limited by the absence of alpha or paired-chain data. Across donors, most TCR sequences were observed very rarely, whereas some public TCRs were present in many individuals. The study listed approximately 150 TCR beta chains as associated with cytomegalovirus. Linkage disequilibrium might explain the correlated functional status among segregating V segments, but an unknown experimental factor could not be ruled out. In a later analysis, several top co-occurrence clusters were reported to appear linked to parvovirus B19, influenza, CMV and Epstein-Barr virus. In an earlier analysis of about 540 of the donors, most TCR beta V segments were observed in productive rearrangements about 87% or about 30% of the time, broadly matching IMGT annotations. Because counts were too low, under 20 rarely observed V segments, including chromosome 9 orphons, were left out of the earlier analysis of 587 of the donors. Presence/absence analyses assumed roughly uniform sequencing depth across donors, an assumption that may not hold. In a later genetic analysis, a missense DCLRE1C variant was associated with V-gene and J-gene trimming of TCR beta chains, and the association was replicated in an independent cohort. The sequencing pipeline was judged likely to have produced a cluster of highly shared sequence variants as a technical artifact. A later analysis found that HLA-associated TCR beta chains were more clonally expanded and had lower generation probabilities than equally common non-associated chains. In a later analysis, the rate of TCR association differed among HLA loci, with DRB1 alleles having the most associated TCRs and HLA-C alleles having the fewest.

The sequence was obtained from a human donor in good health. The sequencing input was PBMCs.

The CDR3 corresponds to CASSSGIDRAADTQYF. At the DNA level, the sequence is TGTGCCAGCAGCTCAGGGATTGACAGGGCTGCAGATACGCAGTATTTT. The rearranged segments are TRBV5-6 and TRBJ2-3; TRBD1 lines up with 7 middle nucleotides. V has 3 bases trimmed and J has 4 bases trimmed; junction bases matching no gene number 11. The CDR1 and CDR2 encoded by the germline V gene are SGHDT and YYEEEE. There are 16 amino acids in the CDR3, from cysteine to phenylalanine inclusive. Only CDR3 DNA is held: 48 bases, read in frame from base 1.